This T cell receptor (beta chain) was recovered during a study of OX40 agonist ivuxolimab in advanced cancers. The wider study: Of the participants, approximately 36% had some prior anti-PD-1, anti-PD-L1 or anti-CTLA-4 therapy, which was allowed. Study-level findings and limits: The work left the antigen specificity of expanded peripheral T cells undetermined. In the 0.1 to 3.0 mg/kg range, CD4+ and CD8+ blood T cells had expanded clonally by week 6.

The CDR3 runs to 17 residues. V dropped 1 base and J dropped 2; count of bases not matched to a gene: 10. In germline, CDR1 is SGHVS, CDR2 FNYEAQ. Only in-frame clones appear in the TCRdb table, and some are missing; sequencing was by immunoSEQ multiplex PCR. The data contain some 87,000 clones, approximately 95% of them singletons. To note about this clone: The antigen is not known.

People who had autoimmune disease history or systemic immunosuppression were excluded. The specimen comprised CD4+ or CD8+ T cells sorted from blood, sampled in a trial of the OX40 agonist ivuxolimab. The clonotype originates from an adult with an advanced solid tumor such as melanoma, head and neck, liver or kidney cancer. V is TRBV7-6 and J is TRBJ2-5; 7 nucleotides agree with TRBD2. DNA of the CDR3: TGTGCCAGCAGCTTAGTCTCGGGCAGCGGGGAACAAGAGACCCAGTACTTC. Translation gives CASSLVSGSGEQETQYF.